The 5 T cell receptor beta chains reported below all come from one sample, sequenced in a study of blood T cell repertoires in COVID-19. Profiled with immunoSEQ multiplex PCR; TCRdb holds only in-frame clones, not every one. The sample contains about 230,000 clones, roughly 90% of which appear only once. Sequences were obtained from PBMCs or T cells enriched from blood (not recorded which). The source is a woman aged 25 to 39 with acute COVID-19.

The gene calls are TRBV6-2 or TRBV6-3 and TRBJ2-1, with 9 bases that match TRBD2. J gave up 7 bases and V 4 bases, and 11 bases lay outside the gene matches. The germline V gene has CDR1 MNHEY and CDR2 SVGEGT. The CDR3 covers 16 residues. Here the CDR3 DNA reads TGTGCCAGCAGTTCCCATCTAGCGGGGAGGGGAAATGAGCAGTTCTTC. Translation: CASSSHLAGRGNEQFF.

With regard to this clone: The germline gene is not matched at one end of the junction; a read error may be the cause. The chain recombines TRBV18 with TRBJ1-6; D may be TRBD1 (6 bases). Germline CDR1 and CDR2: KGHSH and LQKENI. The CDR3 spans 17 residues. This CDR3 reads CASSSPDSQGWNSPLHF. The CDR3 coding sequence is TGTGCCAGCTCATCACCCGACAGCCAGGGGTGGAATTCACCCCTCCACTTT.

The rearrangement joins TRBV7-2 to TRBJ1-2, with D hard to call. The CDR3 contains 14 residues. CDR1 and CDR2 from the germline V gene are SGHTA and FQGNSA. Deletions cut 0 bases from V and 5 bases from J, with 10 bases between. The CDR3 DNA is TGTGCCAGCAGCTTAGCTTCGGGTCTTTATGGCTACACCTTC. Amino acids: CASSLASGLYGYTF.

CDR3 in amino acids: CASSLAGGARTEAFF. CDR3 DNA: TGCGCCAGCAGCTTGGCCGGGGGGGCTCGAACTGAAGCTTTCTTT. J is TRBJ1-1 and V is TRBV5-1, with a tentative D call TRBD1 (6 bases). The CDR3 is 15 amino acids. The V gene's germline CDR1 is SGHRS and CDR2 YFSETQ. Trimming removed 0 bases from V and 5 bases from J, with 14 bases in between.

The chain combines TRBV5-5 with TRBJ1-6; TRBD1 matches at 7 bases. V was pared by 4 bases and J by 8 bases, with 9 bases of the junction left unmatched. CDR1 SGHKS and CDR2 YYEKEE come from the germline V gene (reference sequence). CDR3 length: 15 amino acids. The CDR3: CASSARDSRDSPLHF. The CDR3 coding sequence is TGTGCCAGCAGCGCCAGGGACAGTCGGGATTCACCCCTCCACTTT.